Listed below are T cell receptor beta chains from one sample, sequenced in a study of control samples from healthy donors and cancer patients. The table came from immunoSEQ multiplex PCR; TCRdb's copy has only in-frame clones and leaves some out. The table has about 59,000 clones, about 87% seen once. The material sequenced was PBMCs. The source is a woman in her sixties or seventies with lung cancer. Both conserved end residues are part of each CDR3. The D gene is left open where the match is weak.

>TRBD2|TRBV5-5|TRBJ2-1
TGTGCCAGCAGCTTTCGCGGGGGAAGGAGCTCCTACAATGAGCAGTTCTTC
CASSFRGGRSSYNEQFF
>.|TRBV6-5|TRBJ2-1
TGTGCCAGCGTTCTCAGGGGGGTATACAATGAGCAGTTCTTC
CASVLRGVYNEQFF
>.|TRBV21-1|TRBJ2-2
TGTGCCAGCAGCAAAGGTTCGGCGGGAGGGCCGGACACCGGGGAGCTGTTTTTT
CASSKGSAGGPDTGELFF
>.|TRBV7-9|TRBJ1-4
TGTGCCAGCAGCTTAGGGGACACAACTAATGAAAAACTGTTTTTT
CASSLGDTTNEKLFF
>TRBD1|TRBV19|TRBJ2-7
TGTGCCAGTAGCTTCCCGGGACAGGGACTCTACGAGCAGTACTTC
CASSFPGQGLYEQYF
>.|TRBV11-2|TRBJ2-1
TGTGCCATAGGAGTCGGGGCAGTTAATGGTAATGAGCAGTTCTTC
CAIGVGAVNGNEQFF
>.|TRBV7-9|TRBJ2-7
TGTGCCAGCAGTCCCGGGCAGTTCTACGAGCAGTACTTC
CASSPGQFYEQYF
>.|TRBV7-2|TRBJ1-4
TGTGCCAGCAGCTTAGTTGGGTACAGAGGTGAAAAACTGTTTTTT
CASSLVGYRGEKLFF
>.|TRBV10-3|TRBJ1-1
TGTGCCATCAGTGAGACCGGGCTCGGCGTCACTGAAGCTTTCTTT
CAISETGLGVTEAFF
>.|TRBV18|TRBJ1-5
TGTGCCAGCTCACCAGGGGTAGGTTCTCGCAATCAGCCCCAGCATTTT
CASSPGVGSRNQPQHF
>.|TRBV4-2|TRBJ1-5
TGTGCCAGCAGCCAAGAAGGTTTAAGCAATCAGCCCCAGCATTTT
CASSQEGLSNQPQHF